This T cell receptor beta chain was captured in a study of blood T cell repertoires in COVID-19. TCRdb keeps only in-frame clones here, not all; method: immunoSEQ multiplex PCR. The sample consists of some 68,000 clones, nearly 90% of them appearing once. This clone occurred once. The length of the CDR3 is 16 residues. Germline V CDR1 and CDR2: MNHEY, SVGAGI. Trimming took 4 bases from V and 0 from J; bases not matched to a gene: 6. The receptor's source is a woman between 45 and 60 years old with COVID-19, enrolled during active disease. The J gene is TRBJ2-3, the V gene TRBV6-5, with 8 bases identical to TRBD2. Sequencing input: peripheral blood. CDR3 sequence: CASSLLAVTSTDTQYF. In nucleotides, the CDR3 is TGTGCCAGCAGTTTACTAGCGGTGACTAGCACAGATACGCAGTATTTT.